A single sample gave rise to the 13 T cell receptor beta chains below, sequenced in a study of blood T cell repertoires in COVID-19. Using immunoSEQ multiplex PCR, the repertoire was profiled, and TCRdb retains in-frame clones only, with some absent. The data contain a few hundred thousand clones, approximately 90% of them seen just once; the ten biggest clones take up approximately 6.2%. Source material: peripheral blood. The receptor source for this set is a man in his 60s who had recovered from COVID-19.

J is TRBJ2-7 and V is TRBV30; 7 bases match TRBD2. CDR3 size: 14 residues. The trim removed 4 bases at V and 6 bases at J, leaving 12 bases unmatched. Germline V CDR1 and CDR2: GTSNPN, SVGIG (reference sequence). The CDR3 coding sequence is TGTGCCTGGATGGGGGGGAGCGGGACGGCCGAGCAGTACTTC. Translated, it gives CAWMGGSGTAEQYF. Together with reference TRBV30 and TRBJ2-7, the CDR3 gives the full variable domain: SQTIHQWPATLVQPVGSPLSLECTVEGTSNPNLYWYRQAAGRGLQLLFYSVGIGQISSEVPQNLSASRPQDRQFILSSKKLLLSDSGFYLCAWMGGSGTAEQYFGPGTRLTVT.

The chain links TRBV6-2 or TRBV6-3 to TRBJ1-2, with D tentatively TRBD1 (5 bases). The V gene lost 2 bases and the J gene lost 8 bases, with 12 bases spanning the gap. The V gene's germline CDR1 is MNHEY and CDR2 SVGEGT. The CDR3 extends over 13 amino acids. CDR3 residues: CASSYGATGGYTF. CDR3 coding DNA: TGTGCCAGCAGTTACGGGGCCACTGGCGGCTACACCTTC.

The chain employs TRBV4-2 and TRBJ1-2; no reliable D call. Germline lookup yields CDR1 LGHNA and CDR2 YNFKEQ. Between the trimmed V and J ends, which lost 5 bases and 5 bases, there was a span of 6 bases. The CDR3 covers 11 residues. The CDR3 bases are TGTGCCAGCAGCTCCTCTTATGGCTACACCTTC. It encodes CASSSSYGYTF.

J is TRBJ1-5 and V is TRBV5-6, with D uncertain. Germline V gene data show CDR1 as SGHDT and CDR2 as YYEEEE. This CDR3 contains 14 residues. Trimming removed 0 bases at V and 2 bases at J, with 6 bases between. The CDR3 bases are TGTGCCAGCAGCTTGGTAGCGGGCAATCAGCCCCAGCATTTT. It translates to CASSLVAGNQPQHF.

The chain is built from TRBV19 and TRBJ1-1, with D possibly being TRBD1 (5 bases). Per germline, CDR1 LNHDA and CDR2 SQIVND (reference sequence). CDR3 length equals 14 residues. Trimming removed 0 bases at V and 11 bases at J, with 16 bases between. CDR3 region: CASSIETQGRVAFF. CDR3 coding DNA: TGTGCCAGTAGTATAGAAACTCAAGGCAGGGTGGCTTTCTTT.

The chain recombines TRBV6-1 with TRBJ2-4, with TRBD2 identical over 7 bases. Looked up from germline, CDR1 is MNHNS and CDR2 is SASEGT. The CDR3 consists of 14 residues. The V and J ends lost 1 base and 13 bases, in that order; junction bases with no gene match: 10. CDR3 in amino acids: CASSEERTSSTQYF. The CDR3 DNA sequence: TGTGCCAGCAGTGAAGAGAGGACTAGTAGTACCCAGTACTTC.

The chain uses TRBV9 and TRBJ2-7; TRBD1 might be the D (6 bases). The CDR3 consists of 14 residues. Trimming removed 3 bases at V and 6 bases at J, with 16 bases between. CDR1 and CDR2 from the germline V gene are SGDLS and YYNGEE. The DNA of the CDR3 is TGTGCCAGCAGCGGGGGTGACAGGCCTACCGAGCAGTACTTC. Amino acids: CASSGGDRPTEQYF.

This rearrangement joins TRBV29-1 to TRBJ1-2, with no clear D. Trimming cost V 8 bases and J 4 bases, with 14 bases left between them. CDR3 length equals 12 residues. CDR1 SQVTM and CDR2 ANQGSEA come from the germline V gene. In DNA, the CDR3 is TGCAGCACCCAGCGCTTTGGCTATGGCTACACCTTC. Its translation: CSTQRFGYGYTF.

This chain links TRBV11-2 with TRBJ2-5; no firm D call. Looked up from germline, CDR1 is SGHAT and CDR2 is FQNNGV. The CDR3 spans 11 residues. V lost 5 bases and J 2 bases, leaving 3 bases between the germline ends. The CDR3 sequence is CASSLQETQYF. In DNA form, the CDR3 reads TGTGCCAGCAGCCTTCAAGAGACCCAGTACTTC.

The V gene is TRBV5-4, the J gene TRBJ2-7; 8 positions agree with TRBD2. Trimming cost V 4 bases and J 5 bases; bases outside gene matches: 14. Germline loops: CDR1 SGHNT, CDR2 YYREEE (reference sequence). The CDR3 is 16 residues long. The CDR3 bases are TGTGCCAGCAGCCCCCCCGGGGCCAGCGGGAGAGACGAGCAGTACTTC. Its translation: CASSPPGASGRDEQYF.

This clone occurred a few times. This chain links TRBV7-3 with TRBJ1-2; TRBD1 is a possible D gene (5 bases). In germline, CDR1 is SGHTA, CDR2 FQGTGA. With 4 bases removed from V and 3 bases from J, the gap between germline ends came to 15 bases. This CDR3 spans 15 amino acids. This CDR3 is CASSSFAGSYYGYTF. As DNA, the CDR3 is TGTGCCAGCAGCTCATTCGCAGGGTCGTACTATGGCTACACCTTC. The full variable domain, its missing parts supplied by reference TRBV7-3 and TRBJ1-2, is GAGVSQTPSNKVTEKGKYVELRCDPISGHTALYWYRQSLGQGPEFLIYFQGTGAADDSGLPNDRFFAVRPEGSVSTLKIQRTERGDSAVYLCASSSFAGSYYGYTFGSGTRLTVV.

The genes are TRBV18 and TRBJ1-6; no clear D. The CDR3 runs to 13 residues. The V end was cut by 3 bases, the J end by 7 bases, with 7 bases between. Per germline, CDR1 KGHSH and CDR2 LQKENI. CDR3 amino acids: CASSPKENSPLHF. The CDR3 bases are TGTGCCAGCTCACCGAAAGAGAATTCACCCCTCCACTTT.

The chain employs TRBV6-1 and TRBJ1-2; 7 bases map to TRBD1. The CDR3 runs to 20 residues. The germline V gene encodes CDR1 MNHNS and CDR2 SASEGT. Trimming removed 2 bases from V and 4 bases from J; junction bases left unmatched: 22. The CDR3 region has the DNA TGTGCCAGCAGTGAATATAACACTTTGACAGGGTCATCCCGCTTCTATGGCTACACCTTC. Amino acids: CASSEYNTLTGSSRFYGYTF.